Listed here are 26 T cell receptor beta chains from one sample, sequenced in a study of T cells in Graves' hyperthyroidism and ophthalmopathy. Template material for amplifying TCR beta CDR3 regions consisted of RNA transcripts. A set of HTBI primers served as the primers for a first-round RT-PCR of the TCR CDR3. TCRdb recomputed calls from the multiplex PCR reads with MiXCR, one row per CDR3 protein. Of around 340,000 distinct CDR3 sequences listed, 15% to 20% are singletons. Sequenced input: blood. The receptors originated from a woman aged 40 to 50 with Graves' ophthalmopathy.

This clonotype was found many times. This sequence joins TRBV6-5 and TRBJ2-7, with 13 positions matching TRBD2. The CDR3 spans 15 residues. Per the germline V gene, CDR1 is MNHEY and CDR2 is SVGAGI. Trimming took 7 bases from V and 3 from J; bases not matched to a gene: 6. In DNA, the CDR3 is TGTGCCAGCATACTAGCGGGAGGGGGACGCTACGAGCAGTACTTC. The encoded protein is CASILAGGGRYEQYF.

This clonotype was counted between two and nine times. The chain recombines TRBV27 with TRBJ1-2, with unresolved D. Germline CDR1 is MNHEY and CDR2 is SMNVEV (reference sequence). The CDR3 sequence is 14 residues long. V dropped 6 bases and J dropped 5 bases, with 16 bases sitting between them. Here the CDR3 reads CASRPRTTIYGYTF. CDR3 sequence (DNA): TGTGCCAGCAGGCCAAGGACTACCATTTATGGCTACACCTTC.

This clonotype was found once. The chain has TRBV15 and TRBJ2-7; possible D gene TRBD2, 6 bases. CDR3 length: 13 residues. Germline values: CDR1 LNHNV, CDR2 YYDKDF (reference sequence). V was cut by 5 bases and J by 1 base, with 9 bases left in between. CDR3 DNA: TGTGCCACCAGCGGGACTTCGTCCTACGAGCAGTACTTC. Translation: CATSGTSSYEQYF.

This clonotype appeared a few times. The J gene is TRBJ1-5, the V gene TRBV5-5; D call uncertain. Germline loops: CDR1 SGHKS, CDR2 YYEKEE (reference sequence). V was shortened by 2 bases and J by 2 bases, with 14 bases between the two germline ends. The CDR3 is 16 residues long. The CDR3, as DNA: TGTGCCAGCAGCTTAACCCCCCCTGGGGGCAATCAGCCCCAGCATTTT. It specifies CASSLTPPGGNQPQHF.

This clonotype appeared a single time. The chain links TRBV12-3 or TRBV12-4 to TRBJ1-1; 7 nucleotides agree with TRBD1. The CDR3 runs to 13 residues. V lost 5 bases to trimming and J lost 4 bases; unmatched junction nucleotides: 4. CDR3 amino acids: CASSGTAVTEAFF. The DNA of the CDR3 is TGTGCCAGCAGTGGGACAGCCGTCACTGAAGCTTTCTTT.

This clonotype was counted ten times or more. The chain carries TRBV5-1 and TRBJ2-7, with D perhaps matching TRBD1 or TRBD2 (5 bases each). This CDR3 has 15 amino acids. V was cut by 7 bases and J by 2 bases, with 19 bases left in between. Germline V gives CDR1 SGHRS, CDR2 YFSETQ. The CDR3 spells CASRPSFGATYEQYF. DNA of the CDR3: TGCGCCAGCCGCCCAAGCTTCGGGGCAACCTACGAGCAGTACTTC.

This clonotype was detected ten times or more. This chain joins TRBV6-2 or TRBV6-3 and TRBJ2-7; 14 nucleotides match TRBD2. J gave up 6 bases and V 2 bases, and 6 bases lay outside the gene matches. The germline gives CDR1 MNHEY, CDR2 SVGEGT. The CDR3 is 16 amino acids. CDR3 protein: CASSYGLAGGAGEQYF. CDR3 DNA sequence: TGTGCCAGCAGTTACGGACTAGCGGGAGGAGCAGGCGAGCAGTACTTC.

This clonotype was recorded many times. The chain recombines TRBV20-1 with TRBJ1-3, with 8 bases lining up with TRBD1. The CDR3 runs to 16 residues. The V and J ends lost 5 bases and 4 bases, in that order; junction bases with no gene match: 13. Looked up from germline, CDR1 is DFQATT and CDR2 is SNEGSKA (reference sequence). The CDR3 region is CSAEMPGQERGNTIYF. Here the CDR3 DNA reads TGCAGTGCTGAGATGCCGGGACAGGAGCGGGGAAACACCATATATTTT.

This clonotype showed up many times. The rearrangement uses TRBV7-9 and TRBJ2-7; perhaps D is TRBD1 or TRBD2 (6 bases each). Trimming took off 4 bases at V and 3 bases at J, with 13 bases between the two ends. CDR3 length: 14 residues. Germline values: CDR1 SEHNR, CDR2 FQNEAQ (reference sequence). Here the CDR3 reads CASSSRGTHYEQYF. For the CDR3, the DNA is TGTGCCAGCAGCTCCCGCGGGACACACTACGAGCAGTACTTC.

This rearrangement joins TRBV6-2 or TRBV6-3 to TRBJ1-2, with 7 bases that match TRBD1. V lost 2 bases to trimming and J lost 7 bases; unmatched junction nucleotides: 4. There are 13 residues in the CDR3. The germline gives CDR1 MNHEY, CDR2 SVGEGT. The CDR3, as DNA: TGTGCCAGCAGTTACGGGACAGCCTTTGGCTACACCTTC. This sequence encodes CASSYGTAFGYTF.

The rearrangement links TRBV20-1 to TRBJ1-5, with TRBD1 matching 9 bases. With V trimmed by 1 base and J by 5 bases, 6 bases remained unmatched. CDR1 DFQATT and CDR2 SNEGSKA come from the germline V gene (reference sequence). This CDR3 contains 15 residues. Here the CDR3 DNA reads TGCAGTGCTAGAGGGGGACAGGGATTCGATCAGCCCCAGCATTTT. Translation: CSARGGQGFDQPQHF.

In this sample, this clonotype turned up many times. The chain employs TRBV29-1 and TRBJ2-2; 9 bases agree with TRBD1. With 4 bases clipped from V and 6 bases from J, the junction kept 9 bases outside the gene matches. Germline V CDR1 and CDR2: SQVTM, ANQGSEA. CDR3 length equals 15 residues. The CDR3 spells CSVARGTGRAGELFF. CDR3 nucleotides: TGCAGCGTTGCCCGAGGGACAGGGAGGGCCGGGGAGCTGTTTTTT.

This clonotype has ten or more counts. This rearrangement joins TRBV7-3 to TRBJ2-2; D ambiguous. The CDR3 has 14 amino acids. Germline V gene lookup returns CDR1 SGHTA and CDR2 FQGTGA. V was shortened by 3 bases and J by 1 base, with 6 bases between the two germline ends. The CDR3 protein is CASSFGRNTGELFF. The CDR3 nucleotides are TGTGCCAGCAGCTTCGGCAGGAACACCGGGGAGCTGTTTTTT.

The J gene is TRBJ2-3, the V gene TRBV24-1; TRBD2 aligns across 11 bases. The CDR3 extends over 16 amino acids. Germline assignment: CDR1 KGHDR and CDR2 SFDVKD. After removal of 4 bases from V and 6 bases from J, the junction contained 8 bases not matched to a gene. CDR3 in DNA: TGTGCCACCAGTGACCCCACTAGCGGGAGCCCCGATACGCAGTATTTT. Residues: CATSDPTSGSPDTQYF.

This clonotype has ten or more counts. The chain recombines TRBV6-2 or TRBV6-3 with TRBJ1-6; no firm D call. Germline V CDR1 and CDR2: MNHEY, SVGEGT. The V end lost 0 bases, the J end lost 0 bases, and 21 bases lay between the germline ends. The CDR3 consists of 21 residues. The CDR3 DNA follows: TGTGCCAGCAGTTACTCGATCGGAGGACCCCAAGGCAGCTCCTATAATTCACCCCTCCACTTT. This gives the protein CASSYSIGGPQGSSYNSPLHF.

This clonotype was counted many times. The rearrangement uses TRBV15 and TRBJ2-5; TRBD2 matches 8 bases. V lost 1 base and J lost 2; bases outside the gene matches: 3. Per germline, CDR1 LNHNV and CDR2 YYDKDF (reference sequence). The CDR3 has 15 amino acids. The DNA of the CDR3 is TGTGCCACCAGCAGAGCGGGAGGGAGTCAAGAGACCCAGTACTTC. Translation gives CATSRAGGSQETQYF.

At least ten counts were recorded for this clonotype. CDR3 amino acids: CASSSRVLQPQHF. The CDR3 DNA sequence: TGTGCCAGCAGTTCTCGGGTTTTGCAGCCCCAGCATTTT. The chain employs TRBV28 and TRBJ1-5, with D uncertain. CDR1 MDHEN and CDR2 SYDVKM come from the germline V gene. The CDR3 has 13 amino acids. Trimming took off 4 bases at V and 7 bases at J, with 11 bases between the two ends.

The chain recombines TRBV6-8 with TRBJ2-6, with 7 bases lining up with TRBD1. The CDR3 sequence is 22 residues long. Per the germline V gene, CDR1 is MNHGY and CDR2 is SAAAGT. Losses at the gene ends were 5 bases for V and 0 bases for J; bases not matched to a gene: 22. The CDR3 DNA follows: TGTGCCAGCAGTCCCTCAGTTGAATACCGGGACAGAGAACTCTCTGGGGCCAACGTCCTGACTTTC. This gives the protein CASSPSVEYRDRELSGANVLTF.

The CDR3: CATGQGFGGNQPQHF. CDR3 bases: TGTGCCACAGGACAGGGGTTTGGGGGCAATCAGCCCCAGCATTTT. This chain links TRBV24-1 with TRBJ1-5; TRBD1 matches at 9 bases. CDR1 is KGHDR, CDR2 SFDVKD, per germline. Losses at the gene ends were 10 bases for V and 2 bases for J; bases not matched to a gene: 8. This CDR3 has 15 amino acids.

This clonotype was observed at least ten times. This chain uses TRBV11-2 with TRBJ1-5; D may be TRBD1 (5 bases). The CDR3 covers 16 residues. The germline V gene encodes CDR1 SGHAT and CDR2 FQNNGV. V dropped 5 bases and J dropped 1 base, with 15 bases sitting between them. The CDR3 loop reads CASSPSRGVSNQPQHF. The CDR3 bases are TGTGCCAGCAGCCCAAGCAGAGGGGTGAGCAATCAGCCCCAGCATTTT.

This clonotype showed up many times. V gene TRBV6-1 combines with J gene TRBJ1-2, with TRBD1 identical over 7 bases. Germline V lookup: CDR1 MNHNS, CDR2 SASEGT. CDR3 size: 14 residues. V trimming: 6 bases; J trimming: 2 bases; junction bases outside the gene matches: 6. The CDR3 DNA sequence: TGTGCCAGCAGGAAGACAGGGTTGAACTATGGCTACACCTTC. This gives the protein CASRKTGLNYGYTF.

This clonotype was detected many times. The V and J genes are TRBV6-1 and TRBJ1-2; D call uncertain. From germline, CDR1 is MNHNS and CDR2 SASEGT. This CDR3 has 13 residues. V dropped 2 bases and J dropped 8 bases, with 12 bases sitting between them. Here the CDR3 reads CASSEWEVGGYTF. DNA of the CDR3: TGTGCCAGCAGTGAATGGGAAGTGGGAGGCTACACCTTC.

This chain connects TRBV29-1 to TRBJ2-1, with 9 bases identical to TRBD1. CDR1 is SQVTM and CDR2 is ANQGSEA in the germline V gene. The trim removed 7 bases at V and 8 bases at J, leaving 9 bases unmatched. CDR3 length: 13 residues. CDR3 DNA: TGCAGCGCCCCCGGGACAGGGCTGCATGAGCAGTTCTTC. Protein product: CSAPGTGLHEQFF.

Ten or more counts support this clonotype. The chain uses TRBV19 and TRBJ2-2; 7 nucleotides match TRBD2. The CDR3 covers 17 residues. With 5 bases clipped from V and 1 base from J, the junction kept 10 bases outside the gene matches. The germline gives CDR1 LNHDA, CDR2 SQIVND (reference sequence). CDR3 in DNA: TGTGCCAGTAGTCCCTCCTTCCTAGCGGAGAACACCGGGGAGCTGTTTTTT. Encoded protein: CASSPSFLAENTGELFF.

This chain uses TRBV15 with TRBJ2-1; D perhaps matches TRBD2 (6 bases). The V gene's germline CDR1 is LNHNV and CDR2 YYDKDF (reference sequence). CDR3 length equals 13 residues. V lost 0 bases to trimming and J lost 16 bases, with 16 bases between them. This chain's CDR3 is CATSRDFGDSSFF. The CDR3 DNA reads TGTGCCACCAGCAGAGATTTTGGGGACTCCTCCTTCTTC.

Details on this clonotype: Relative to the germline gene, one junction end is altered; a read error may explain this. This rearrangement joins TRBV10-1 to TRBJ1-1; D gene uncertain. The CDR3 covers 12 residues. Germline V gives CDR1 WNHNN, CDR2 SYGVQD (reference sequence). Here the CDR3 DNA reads TGTGCCAGCGGGATGGATGGACCGAGAGCTTTCTTT. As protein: CASGMDGPRAFF.